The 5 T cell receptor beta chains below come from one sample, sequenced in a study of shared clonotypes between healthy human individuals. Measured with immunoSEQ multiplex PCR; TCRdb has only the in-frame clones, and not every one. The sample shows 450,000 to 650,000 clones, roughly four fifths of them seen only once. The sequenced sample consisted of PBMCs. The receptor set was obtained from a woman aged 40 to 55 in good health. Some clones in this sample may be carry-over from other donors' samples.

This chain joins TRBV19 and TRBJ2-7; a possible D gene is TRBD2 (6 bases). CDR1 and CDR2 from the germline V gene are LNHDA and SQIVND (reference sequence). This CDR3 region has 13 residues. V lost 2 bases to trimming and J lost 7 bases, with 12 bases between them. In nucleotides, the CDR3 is TGTGCCAGTAGTATAACGGCGGGACCAGAGCAGTACTTC. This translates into CASSITAGPEQYF.

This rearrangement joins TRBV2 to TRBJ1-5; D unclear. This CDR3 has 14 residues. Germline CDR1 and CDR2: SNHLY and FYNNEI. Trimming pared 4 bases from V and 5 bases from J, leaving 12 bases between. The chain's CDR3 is CASSAQRAHQPQHF. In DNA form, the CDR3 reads TGTGCCAGCAGTGCACAACGGGCACATCAGCCCCAGCATTTT.

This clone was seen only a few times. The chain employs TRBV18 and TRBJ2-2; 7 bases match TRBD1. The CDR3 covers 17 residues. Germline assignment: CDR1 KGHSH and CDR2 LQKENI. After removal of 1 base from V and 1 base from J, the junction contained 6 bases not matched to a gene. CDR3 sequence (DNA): TGTGCCAGCTCACCACGGGCAGGGGGAAGGAACACCGGGGAGCTGTTTTTT. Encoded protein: CASSPRAGGRNTGELFF.

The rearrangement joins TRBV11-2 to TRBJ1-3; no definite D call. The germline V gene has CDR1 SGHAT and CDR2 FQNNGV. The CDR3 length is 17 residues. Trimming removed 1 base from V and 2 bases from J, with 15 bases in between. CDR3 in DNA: TGTGCCAGCAGCTTAGGCGCGCAGAGCCTCCCTGGAAACACCATATATTTT. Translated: CASSLGAQSLPGNTIYF.

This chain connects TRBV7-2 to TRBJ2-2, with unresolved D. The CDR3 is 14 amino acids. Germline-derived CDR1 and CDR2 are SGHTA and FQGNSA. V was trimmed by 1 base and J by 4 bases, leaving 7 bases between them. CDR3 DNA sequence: TGTGCCAGCAGCTTAGACAGAAGCACCGGGGAGCTGTTTTTT. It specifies CASSLDRSTGELFF. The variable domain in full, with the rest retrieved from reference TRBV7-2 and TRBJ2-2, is GAGVSQSPSNKVTEKGKDVELRCDPISGHTALYWYRQSLGQGLEFLIYFQGNSAPDKSGLPSDRFSAERTGGSVSTLTIQRTQQEDSAVYLCASSLDRSTGELFFGEGSRLTVL.